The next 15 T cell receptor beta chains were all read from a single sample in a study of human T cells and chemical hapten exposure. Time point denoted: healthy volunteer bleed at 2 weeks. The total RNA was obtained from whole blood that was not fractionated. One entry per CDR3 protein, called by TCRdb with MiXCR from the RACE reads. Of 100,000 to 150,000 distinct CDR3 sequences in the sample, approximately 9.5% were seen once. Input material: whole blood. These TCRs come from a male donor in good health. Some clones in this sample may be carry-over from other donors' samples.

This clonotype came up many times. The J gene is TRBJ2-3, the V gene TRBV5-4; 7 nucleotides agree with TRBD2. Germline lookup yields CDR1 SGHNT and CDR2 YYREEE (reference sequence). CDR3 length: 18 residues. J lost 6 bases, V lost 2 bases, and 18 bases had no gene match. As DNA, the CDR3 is TGTGCCAGCAGCTTTCTATCTTTTCTAGCGGCTTCAGGTGATACGCAGTATTTT. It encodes CASSFLSFLAASGDTQYF. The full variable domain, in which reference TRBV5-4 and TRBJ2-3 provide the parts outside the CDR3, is ETGVTQSPTHLIKTRGQQVTLRCSSQSGHNTVSWYQQALGQGPQFIFQYYREEENGRGNFPPRFSGLQFPNYSSELNVNALELDDSALYLCASSFLSFLAASGDTQYFGPGTRLTVL.

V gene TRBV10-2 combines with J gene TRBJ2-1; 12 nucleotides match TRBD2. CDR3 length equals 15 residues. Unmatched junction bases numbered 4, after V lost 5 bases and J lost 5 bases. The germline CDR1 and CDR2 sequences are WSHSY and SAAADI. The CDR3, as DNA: TGCGCCAGCAGTCGGACTAGCGGGACTAACAATGAGCAGTTCTTC. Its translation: CASSRTSGTNNEQFF.

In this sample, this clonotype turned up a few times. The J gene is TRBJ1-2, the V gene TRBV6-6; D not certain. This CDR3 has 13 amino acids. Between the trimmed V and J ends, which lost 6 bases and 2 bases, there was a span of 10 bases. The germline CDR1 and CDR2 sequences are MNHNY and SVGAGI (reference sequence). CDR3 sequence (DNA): TGTGCCAGCAGCCCTGGAGGGAACTATGGCTACACCTTC. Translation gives CASSPGGNYGYTF.

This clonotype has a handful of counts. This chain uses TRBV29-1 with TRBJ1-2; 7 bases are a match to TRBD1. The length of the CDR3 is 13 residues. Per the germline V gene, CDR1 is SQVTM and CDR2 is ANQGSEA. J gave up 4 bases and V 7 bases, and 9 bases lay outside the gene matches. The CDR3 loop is CSATGDYSYGYTF. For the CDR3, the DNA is TGCAGCGCAACAGGGGATTACAGCTATGGCTACACCTTC. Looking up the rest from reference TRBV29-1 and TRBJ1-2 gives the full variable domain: SAVISQKPSRDICQRGTSLTIQCQVDSQVTMMFWYRQQPGQSLTLIATANQGSEATYESGFVIDKFPISRPNLTFSTLTVSNMSPEDSSIYLCSATGDYSYGYTFGSGTRLTVV.

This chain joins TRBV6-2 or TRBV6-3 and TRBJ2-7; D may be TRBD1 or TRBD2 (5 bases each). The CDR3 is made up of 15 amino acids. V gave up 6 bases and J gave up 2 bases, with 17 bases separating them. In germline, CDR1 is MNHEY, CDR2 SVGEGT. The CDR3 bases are TGTGCCAGCAGCACTACCGGGACGGATGCCTACGAGCAGTACTTC. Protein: CASSTTGTDAYEQYF.

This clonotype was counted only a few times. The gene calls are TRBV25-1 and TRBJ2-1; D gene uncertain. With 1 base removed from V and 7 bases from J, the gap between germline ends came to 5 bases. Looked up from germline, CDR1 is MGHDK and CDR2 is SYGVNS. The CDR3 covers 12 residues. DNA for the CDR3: TGTGCCAGCAGTGAATTGAGTAATGAGCAGTTCTTC. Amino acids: CASSELSNEQFF.

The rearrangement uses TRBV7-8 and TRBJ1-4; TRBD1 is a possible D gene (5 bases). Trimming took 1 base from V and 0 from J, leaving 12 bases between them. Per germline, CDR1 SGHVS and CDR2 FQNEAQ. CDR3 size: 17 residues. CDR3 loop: CASSLGKAGATNEKLFF. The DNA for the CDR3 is TGTGCCAGCAGCTTAGGAAAGGCGGGGGCAACTAATGAAAAACTGTTTTTT.

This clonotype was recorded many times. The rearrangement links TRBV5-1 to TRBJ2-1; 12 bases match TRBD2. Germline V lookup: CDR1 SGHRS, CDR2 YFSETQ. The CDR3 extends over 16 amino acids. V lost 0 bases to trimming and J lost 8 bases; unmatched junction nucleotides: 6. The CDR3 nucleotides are TGCGCCAGCAGCTTGGCGACTAGCGGGAGTCGGGATGAGCAGTTCTTC. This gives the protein CASSLATSGSRDEQFF.

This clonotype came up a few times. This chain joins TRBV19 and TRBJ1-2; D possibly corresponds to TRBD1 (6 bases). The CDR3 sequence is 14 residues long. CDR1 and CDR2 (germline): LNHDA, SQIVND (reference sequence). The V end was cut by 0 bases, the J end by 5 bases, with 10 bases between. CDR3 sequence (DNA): TGTGCCAGTAGTATAGATGAGGGGGTATATGGCTACACCTTC. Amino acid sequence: CASSIDEGVYGYTF.

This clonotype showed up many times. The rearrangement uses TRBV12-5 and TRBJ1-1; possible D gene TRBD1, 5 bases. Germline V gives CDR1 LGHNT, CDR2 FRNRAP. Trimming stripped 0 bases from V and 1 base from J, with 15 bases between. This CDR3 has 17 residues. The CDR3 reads CASGLVLGRASNTEAFF. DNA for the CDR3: TGTGCTAGTGGTTTGGTACTCGGCAGGGCTTCGAACACTGAAGCTTTCTTT.

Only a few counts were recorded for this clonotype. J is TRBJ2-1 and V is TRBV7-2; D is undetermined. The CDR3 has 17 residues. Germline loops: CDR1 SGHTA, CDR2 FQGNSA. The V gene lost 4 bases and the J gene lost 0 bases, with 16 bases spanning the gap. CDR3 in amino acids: CASSSLPPASSYNEQFF. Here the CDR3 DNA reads TGTGCCAGCAGCTCACTCCCCCCAGCCAGCTCCTACAATGAGCAGTTCTTC.

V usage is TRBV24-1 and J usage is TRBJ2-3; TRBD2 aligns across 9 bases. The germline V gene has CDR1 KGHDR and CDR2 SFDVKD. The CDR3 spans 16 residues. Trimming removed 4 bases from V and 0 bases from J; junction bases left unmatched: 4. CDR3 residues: CATSDSSGASTDTQYF. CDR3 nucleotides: TGTGCCACCAGTGACTCTAGCGGGGCTAGCACAGATACGCAGTATTTT.

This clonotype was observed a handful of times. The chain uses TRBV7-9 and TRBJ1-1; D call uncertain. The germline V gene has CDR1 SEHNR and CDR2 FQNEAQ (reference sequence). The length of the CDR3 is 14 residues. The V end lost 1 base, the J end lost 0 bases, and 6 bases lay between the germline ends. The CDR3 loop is CASSLEGLNTEAFF. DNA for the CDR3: TGTGCCAGCAGCTTAGAGGGCCTGAACACTGAAGCTTTCTTT.

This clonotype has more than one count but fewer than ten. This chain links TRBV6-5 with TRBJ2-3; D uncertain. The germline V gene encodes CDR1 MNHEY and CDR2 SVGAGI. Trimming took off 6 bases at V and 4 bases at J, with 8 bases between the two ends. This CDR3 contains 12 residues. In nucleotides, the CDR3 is TGTGCCAGCAGGCACCCCCCAGATACGCAGTATTTT. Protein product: CASRHPPDTQYF.

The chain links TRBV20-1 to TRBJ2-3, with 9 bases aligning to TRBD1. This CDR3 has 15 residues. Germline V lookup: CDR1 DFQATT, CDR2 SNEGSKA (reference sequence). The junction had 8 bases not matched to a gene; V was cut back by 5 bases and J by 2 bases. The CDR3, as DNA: TGCAGTGCTTGGGACAGGGTAGAGGACACAGATACGCAGTATTTT. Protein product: CSAWDRVEDTDTQYF.